A single sample gave rise to the 6 T cell receptor beta chains below, sequenced in a study of blood T cells in healthy people across ages. Together with a sample-barcoded 5' primer, a J-beta primer mix was included in a second PCR lasting about 6 to 12 cycles. TCRdb recomputed calls from the 5' RACE reads with MiXCR, one row per CDR3 protein. The table lists 1,500,000 or so distinct CDR3 sequences, roughly 64% of them singletons, with 6.5% to 8% in the top ten. Sequenced material: blood. These receptors were obtained from a man aged 18 to 29 in good health.

V and J are TRBV14 and TRBJ2-3; D ambiguous. The V end lost 0 bases, the J end lost 2 bases, and 12 bases lay between the germline ends. Looked up from germline, CDR1 is SGHDN and CDR2 is FVKESK. CDR3 length: 16 amino acids. The CDR3 region has the DNA TGTGCCAGCAGCCAAGATAGGCCGATATTCACAGATACGCAGTATTTT. Its protein product is CASSQDRPIFTDTQYF. Looking up the rest from reference TRBV14 and TRBJ2-3 gives the full variable domain: EAGVTQFPSHSVIEKGQTVTLRCDPISGHDNLYWYRRVMGKEIKFLLHFVKESKQDESGMPNNRFLAERTGGTYSTLKVQPAELEDSGVYFCASSQDRPIFTDTQYFGPGTRLTVL.

This clonotype has more than one count but fewer than ten. V gene TRBV6-1 combines with J gene TRBJ1-2; D is undetermined. The germline CDR1 and CDR2 sequences are MNHNS and SASEGT. Trimming removed 1 base at V and 0 bases at J, with 18 bases between. This CDR3 is built from 18 residues. This CDR3 reads CASSEEEEYSQANYGYTF. CDR3 bases: TGTGCCAGCAGTGAAGAGGAAGAGTACAGTCAAGCTAACTATGGCTACACCTTC.

This chain joins TRBV20-1 and TRBJ1-5; the D is unclear. CDR1 is DFQATT and CDR2 is SNEGSKA in the germline V gene (reference sequence). This CDR3 is built from 14 residues. Trimming shortened V by 0 bases and J by 9 bases, and 15 bases separated the two germline ends. The DNA of the CDR3 is TGCAGTGCTAGAGAGTTTGAGGGCGCTCGGCCCCAGCATTTT. Residues: CSAREFEGARPQHF.

The chain employs TRBV21-1 and TRBJ2-3; the table calls TRBD1, which could not be checked here. TRBV21-1 is labeled a pseudogene. CDR3 length equals 17 residues. The CDR3 region is CASSNGTGRNSTDTQYF. CDR3 coding DNA: TGTGCCAGCAGCAACGGGACAGGAAGGAATAGCACAGATACGCAGTATTTT.

The chain combines TRBV4-3 with TRBJ2-1; weak D call: TRBD1 (6 bases). The CDR3 totals 18 residues. Germline CDR1 LGHNA, CDR2 YSLEER. The germline V and J ends were trimmed by 4 bases and 3 bases, with 22 bases remaining between them. For the CDR3, the DNA is TGCGCCAGCAGCCTTAACCCCATGGGGGCCTCTGGCTACAATGAGCAGTTCTTC. It translates to CASSLNPMGASGYNEQFF.

The chain links TRBV6-6 to TRBJ2-4, with 9 bases identical to TRBD1. Matching the DNA end better, TRBJ2-7 makes the J call doubtful. Per the germline V gene, CDR1 is MNHNY and CDR2 is SVGAGI (reference sequence). This CDR3 is built from 16 residues. DNA of the CDR3: TGTGCCAGCGCAGGACAGGGGATTAAATTGTACTACGAGCAGTACTTC. Amino acids: CASAGQGIKLYYEQYF.